A selection of T cell receptor beta chains follows, all from one sample in a study of blood T cell repertoires in COVID-19. Some clones are missing from TCRdb's copy, which holds only in-frame ones; the method was immunoSEQ multiplex PCR. The sample has 290,000 or so clones; 90% are singletons. Material for sequencing was PBMCs or T cells enriched from blood (not recorded which). The receptors here all came from a woman aged 18-30 years with acute COVID-19. The CDR3 runs from the conserved cysteine through the conserved F or W. A D gene is named only where the DNA matches it firmly. Expanded clones get a size class; other rows say once, few or many, or leave the size out.

TRBV15	14	-	TRBJ2-7	-	TGTGCCACCAGCCCGGTCATCGGCAGGGTCGAGCAGTACTTC	CATSPVIGRVEQYF
TRBV3-1/TRBV3-2	14	-	TRBJ1-4	-	TGTGCCAGCAGCCAGGGGCACAGGGATGAAAAACTGTTTTTT	CASSQGHRDEKLFF
TRBV5-8	12	-	TRBJ1-2	-	TGTGCCAGCAGCAACAGGGAGAATGGCTACACCTTC	CASSNRENGYTF
TRBV28	17	TRBD1	TRBJ1-2	-	TGTGCCAGCACCGCAGAGTCCAGGACAGGGCGGTCCTATGGCTACACCTTC	CASTAESRTGRSYGYTF
TRBV28	17	TRBD1	TRBJ1-6	-	TGTGCCAGCAGCCACGACAGGGACGGGAGCTATAATTCACCCCTCCACTTT	CASSHDRDGSYNSPLHF
TRBV9	17	TRBD2	TRBJ2-2	-	TGTGCCAGCAGCGTATTGGGACTAGCGGGATCCACCGGGGAGCTGTTTTTT	CASSVLGLAGSTGELFF
TRBV7-2	12	-	TRBJ2-2	-	TGTGCCAGCAGCTACTACACCGGGGAGCTGTTTTTT	CASSYYTGELFF
TRBV7-2	15	-	TRBJ1-2	-	TGTGCCAGCAGCCCCGACGCGGGAGGCAGAAGGGGCTACACCTTC	CASSPDAGGRRGYTF
TRBV19	15	TRBD1	TRBJ2-1	-	TGTGCCAGTAGTATAACGGGACAGTTTACCAATGAGCAGTTCTTC	CASSITGQFTNEQFF
TRBV5-8	17	TRBD1	TRBJ1-4	once	TGTGCCAGCAGCTTGCTTAAAATTGGGACAGGGGATGAAAAACTGTTTTTT	CASSLLKIGTGDEKLFF
TRBV5-1	15	TRBD1	TRBJ1-4	-	TGCGCCAGCAGCCCCTACAGGGGACCTAATGAAAAACTGTTTTTT	CASSPYRGPNEKLFF
TRBV2	16	-	TRBJ2-3	-	TGTGCCAGCAGTGAAGAACCGGCTAGACCCACAGATACGCAGTATTTT	CASSEEPARPTDTQYF
TRBV7-3	15	-	TRBJ2-1	-	TGTGCCAGCAACTTCGTTCCTACCCCCGGGGATGAGCAGTTCTTC	CASNFVPTPGDEQFF
TRBV7-2	15	TRBD1	TRBJ1-5	once	TGTGCCAGCAGCCTTGGACAGGCGACGAATCAGCCCCAGCATTTT	CASSLGQATNQPQHF
TRBV28	13	TRBD1	TRBJ1-2	-	TGTGCCAGCAGTGCCGGGACAGGGTTTGGCTACACCTTC	CASSAGTGFGYTF
TRBV3-1/TRBV3-2	13	TRBD1	TRBJ2-7	-	TGTGCCAGCAGCCTAACGGACAGGGACGAGCAGTACTTC	CASSLTDRDEQYF
TRBV5-1	14	TRBD1	TRBJ2-5	once	TGCGCCAGCAGCCGCGGACAGGGGCAAGAGACCCAGTACTTC	CASSRGQGQETQYF
TRBV6-5	14	TRBD2	TRBJ2-3	-	TGTGCCAGCACCACTAGCGGCGGCACAGATACGCAGTATTTT	CASTTSGGTDTQYF
TRBV10-3	16	TRBD1	TRBJ2-2	-	TGTGCCATCAGTGACCCCGGGACAGGGGACACCGGGGAGCTGTTTTTT	CAISDPGTGDTGELFF
TRBV28	12	-	TRBJ1-5	-	TGTGCCAGCAGAAGCAGCAATCAGCCCCAGCATTTT	CASRSSNQPQHF